What follows are 5 T cell receptor beta chains derived from one specimen sequenced in a study of technical replicates of blood from several donors. Assay: immunoSEQ multiplex PCR; the TCRdb copy retains only in-frame clones and omits some. The data contain tens of thousands of clones, around 95% of them singletons. The sample comprised T cells isolated from PBMCs. These receptors all stem from a human donor in good health.

V and J are TRBV19 and TRBJ1-5; no firm D call. This CDR3 has 13 residues. The ends were cut back, 3 bases at V and 2 bases at J, with 5 bases in the middle. Germline V gene sequence: CDR1 LNHDA, CDR2 SQIVND (reference sequence). The CDR3 bases are TGTGCCAGTAGTATTCTCGGCAATCAGCCCCAGCATTTT. Translation gives CASSILGNQPQHF.

V usage is TRBV7-9 and J usage is TRBJ2-1; possible D gene TRBD2, 5 bases. The CDR3 contains 15 residues. V lost 5 bases and J lost 0, with 11 bases in between. Germline V gene lookup returns CDR1 SEHNR and CDR2 FQNEAQ (reference sequence). In DNA form, the CDR3 reads TGTGCCAGCAGCCTCAGCGGTAGCTCCTACAATGAGCAGTTCTTC. Translating gives CASSLSGSSYNEQFF.

The chain links TRBV10-1 to TRBJ1-1, with D tentatively TRBD1 (5 bases). This CDR3 is built from 14 residues. Germline loops: CDR1 WNHNN, CDR2 SYGVQD (reference sequence). Trimming left V 2 bases short and J 6 bases short, with 13 bases between. CDR3 coding DNA: TGCGCCAGCAGTGAGGGGGGGGTTAGTCCTGAAGCTTTCTTT. Encoded protein: CASSEGGVSPEAFF.

The J gene is TRBJ2-5, the V gene TRBV15, with 9 nucleotides matching TRBD2. This CDR3 contains 15 residues. The germline gives CDR1 LNHNV, CDR2 YYDKDF (reference sequence). V dropped 4 bases and J dropped 3; count of bases not matched to a gene: 6. The CDR3 coding sequence is TGTGCCACCAGCACAAGCGGGGGGATAGAAGAGACCCAGTACTTC. Translation: CATSTSGGIEETQYF.

The V and J genes are TRBV7-8 and TRBJ2-7, with TRBD1 identical over 9 bases. Germline-derived CDR1 and CDR2 are SGHVS and FQNEAQ. J lost 0 bases, V lost 0 bases, and 6 bases had no gene match. The CDR3 sequence is 17 residues long. DNA for the CDR3: TGTGCCAGCAGCTTAGCCCCGGGACAGGGTACCTCCTACGAGCAGTACTTC. Amino acids: CASSLAPGQGTSYEQYF. Based on the CDR3 plus reference TRBV7-8 and TRBJ2-7, the full variable domain is GAGVSQSPRYKVAKRGQDVALRCDPISGHVSLFWYQQALGQGPEFLTYFQNEAQLDKSGLPSDRFFAERPEGSVSTLKIQRTQQEDSAVYLCASSLAPGQGTSYEQYFGPGTRLTVT.